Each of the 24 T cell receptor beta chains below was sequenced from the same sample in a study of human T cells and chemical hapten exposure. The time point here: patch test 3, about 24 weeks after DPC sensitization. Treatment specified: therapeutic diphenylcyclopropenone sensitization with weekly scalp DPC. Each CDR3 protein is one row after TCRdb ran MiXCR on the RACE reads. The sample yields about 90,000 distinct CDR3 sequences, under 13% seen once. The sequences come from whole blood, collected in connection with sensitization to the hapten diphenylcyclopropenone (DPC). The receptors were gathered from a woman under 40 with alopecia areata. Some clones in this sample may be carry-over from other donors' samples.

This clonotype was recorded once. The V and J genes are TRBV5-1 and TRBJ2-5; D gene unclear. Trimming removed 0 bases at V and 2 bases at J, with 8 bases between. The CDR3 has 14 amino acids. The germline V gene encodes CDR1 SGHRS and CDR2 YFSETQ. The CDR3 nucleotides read TGCGCCAGCAGCTTGGTTTTAGATCAAGAGACCCAGTACTTC. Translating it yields CASSLVLDQETQYF.

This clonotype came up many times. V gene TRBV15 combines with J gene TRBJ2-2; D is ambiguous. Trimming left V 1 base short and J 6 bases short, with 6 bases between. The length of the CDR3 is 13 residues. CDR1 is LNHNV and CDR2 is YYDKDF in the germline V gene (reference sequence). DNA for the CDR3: TGTGCCACCAGCAGAGCCCTAGCCGGGGAGCTGTTTTTT. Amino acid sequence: CATSRALAGELFF.

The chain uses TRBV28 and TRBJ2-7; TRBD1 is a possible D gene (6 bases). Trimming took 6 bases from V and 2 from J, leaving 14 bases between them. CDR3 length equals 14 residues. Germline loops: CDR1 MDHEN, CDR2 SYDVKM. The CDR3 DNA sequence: TGTGCCAGCAGCTTACAGGGTCCGACCTACGAGCAGTACTTC. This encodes CASSLQGPTYEQYF.

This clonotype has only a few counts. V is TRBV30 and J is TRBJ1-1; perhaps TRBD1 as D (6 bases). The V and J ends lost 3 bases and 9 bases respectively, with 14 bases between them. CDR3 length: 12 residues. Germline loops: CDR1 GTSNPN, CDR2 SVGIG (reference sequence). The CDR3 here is CAWSYRQDQAFF. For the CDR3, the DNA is TGTGCCTGGAGCTACAGACAGGATCAAGCTTTCTTT. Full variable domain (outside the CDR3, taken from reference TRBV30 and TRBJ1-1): SQTIHQWPATLVQPVGSPLSLECTVEGTSNPNLYWYRQAAGRGLQLLFYSVGIGQISSEVPQNLSASRPQDRQFILSSKKLLLSDSGFYLCAWSYRQDQAFFGQGTRLTVV.

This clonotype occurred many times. The CDR3 sequence is CSATAGVGGNTIYF. As DNA, the CDR3 is TGCAGTGCTACCGCGGGGGTGGGAGGAAACACCATATATTTT. The chain joins TRBV20-1 to TRBJ1-3; possible D gene TRBD1, 5 bases. The CDR3 is 14 amino acids. Germline CDR1 and CDR2: DFQATT and SNEGSKA (reference sequence). V lost 4 bases and J lost 4, with 14 bases in between.

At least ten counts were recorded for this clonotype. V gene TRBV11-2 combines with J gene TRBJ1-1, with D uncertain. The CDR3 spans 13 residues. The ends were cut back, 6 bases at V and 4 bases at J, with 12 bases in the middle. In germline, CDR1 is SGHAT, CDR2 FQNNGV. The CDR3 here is CASRGGPGTEAFF. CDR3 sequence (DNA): TGTGCCAGCAGGGGTGGGCCAGGCACTGAAGCTTTCTTT.

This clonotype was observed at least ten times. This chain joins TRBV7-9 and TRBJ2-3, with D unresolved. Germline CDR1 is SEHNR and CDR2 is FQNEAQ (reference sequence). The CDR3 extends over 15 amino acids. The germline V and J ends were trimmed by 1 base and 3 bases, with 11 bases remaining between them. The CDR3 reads CASSLVRLLTDTQYF. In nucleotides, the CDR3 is TGTGCCAGCAGCTTAGTAAGACTCCTAACAGATACGCAGTATTTT.

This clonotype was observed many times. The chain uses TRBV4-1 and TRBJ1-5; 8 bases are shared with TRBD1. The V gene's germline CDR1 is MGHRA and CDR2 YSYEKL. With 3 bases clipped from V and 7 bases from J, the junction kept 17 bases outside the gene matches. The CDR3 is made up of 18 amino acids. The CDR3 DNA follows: TGCGCCAGCAGCCACCCCTGGAGGACAGGGAAGGTGTGGCAGCCCCAGCATTTT. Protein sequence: CASSHPWRTGKVWQPQHF.

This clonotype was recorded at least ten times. The CDR3, as DNA: TGCAGCGTGGGTTCGGGGAAGATTGGAGCTTTCTTT. Protein: CSVGSGKIGAFF. V usage is TRBV29-1 and J usage is TRBJ1-1; no reliable D call. This CDR3 contains 12 residues. Trimming stripped 6 bases from V and 10 bases from J, with 18 bases between. Germline V gene data show CDR1 as SQVTM and CDR2 as ANQGSEA.

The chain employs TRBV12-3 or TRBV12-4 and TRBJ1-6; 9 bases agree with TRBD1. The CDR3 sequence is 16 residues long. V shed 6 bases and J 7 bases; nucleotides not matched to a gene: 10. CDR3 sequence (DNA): TGTGCCAGCAGCTTGGGAACAGGGGGCTGGAATTCACCCCTCCACTTT. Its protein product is CASSLGTGGWNSPLHF.

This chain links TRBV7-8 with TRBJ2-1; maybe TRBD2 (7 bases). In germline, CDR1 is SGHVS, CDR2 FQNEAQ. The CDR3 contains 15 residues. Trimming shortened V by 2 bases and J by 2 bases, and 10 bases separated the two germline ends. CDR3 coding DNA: TGTGCCAGCAGCTTATTGGGGGGGCCCTACAATGAGCAGTTCTTC. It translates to CASSLLGGPYNEQFF.

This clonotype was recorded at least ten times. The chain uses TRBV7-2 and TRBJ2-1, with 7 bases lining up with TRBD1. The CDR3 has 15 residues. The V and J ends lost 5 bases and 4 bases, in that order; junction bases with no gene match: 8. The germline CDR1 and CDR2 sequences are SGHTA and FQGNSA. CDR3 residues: CASSQTGVNYNEQFF. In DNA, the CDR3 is TGTGCCAGCAGCCAAACAGGGGTGAATTACAATGAGCAGTTCTTC.

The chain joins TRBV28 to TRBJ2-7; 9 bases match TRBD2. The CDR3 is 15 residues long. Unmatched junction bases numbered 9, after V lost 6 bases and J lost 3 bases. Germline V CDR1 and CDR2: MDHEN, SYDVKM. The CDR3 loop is CASSPGLAPYYEQYF. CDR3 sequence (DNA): TGTGCCAGCAGCCCCGGACTAGCGCCGTACTACGAGCAGTACTTC.

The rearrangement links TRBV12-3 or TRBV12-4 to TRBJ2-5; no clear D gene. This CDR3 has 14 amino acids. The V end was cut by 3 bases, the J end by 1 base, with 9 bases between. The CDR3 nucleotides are TGTGCCAGCAGTTTTTGGCACAGCCAAGAGACCCAGTACTTC. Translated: CASSFWHSQETQYF.

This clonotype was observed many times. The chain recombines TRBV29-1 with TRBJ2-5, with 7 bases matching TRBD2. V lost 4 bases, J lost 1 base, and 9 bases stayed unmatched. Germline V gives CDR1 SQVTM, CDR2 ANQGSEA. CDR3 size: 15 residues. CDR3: CSVGLAEKTQETQYF. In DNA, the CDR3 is TGCAGCGTTGGCCTAGCGGAAAAGACCCAAGAGACCCAGTACTTC. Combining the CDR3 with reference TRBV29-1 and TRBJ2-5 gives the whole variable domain SAVISQKPSRDICQRGTSLTIQCQVDSQVTMMFWYRQQPGQSLTLIATANQGSEATYESGFVIDKFPISRPNLTFSTLTVSNMSPEDSSIYLCSVGLAEKTQETQYFGPGTRLLVL.

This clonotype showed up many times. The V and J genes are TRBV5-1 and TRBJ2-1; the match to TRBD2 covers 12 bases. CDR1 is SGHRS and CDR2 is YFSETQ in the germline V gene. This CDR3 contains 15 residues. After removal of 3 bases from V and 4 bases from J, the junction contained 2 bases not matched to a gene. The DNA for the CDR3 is TGCGCCAGCAGCTCGACTAGCGGGGGATACAATGAGCAGTTCTTC. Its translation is CASSSTSGGYNEQFF.

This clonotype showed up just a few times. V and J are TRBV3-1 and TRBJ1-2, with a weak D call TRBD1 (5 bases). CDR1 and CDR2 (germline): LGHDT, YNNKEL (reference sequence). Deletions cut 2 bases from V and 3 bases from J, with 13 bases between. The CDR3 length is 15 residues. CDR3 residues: CASSQPFGGDYGYTF. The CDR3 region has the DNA TGTGCCAGCAGCCAACCTTTTGGGGGTGACTATGGCTACACCTTC.

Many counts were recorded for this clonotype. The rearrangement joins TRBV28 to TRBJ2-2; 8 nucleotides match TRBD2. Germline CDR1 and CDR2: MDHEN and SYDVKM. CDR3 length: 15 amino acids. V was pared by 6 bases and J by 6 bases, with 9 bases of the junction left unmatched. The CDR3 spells CASSLAGLFAGELFF. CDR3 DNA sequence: TGTGCCAGCAGCCTAGCGGGTTTGTTCGCCGGGGAGCTGTTTTTT.

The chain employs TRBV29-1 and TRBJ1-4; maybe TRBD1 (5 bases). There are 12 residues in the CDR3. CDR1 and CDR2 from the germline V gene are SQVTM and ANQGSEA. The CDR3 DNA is TGCAGTGCTAGGGTAACACGAGGGGAACTGTTTTTT. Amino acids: CSARVTRGELFF.

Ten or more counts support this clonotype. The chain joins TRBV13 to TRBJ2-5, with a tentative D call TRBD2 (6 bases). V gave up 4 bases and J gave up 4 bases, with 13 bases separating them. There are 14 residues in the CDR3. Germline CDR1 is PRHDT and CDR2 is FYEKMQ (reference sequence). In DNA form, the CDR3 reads TGTGCCAGCAGCTCCTCGAGGGGAGGAGAGACCCAGTACTTC. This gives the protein CASSSSRGGETQYF.

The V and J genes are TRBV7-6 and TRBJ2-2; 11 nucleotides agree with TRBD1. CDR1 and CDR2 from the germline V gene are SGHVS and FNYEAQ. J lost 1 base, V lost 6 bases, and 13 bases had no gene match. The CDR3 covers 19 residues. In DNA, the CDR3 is TGTGCCAGCAGTTACCGGGGACAGGGGGGCTACGAGAACACCGGGGAGCTGTTTTTT. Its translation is CASSYRGQGGYENTGELFF.

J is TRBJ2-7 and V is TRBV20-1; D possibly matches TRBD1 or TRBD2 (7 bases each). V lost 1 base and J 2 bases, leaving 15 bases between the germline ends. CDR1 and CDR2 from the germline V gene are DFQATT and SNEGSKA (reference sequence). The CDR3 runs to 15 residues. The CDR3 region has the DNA TGCAGTGCTAGAGGGGGGGGACAGACCGCCTACGAGCAGTACTTC. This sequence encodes CSARGGGQTAYEQYF.

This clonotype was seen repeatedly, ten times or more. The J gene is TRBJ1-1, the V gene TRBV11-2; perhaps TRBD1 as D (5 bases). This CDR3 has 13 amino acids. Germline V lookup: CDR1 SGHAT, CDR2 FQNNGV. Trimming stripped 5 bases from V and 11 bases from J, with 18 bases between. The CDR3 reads CASSLGTAPGAFF. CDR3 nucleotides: TGTGCCAGCAGCCTAGGGACGGCGCCGGGGGCTTTCTTT.

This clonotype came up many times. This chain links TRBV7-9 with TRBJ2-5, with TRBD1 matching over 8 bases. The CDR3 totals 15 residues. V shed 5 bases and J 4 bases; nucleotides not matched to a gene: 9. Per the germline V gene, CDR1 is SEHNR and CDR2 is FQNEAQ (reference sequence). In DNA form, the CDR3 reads TGTGCCAGCAGCAGCTCGGACAGGGTGGGAGAGACCCAGTACTTC. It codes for CASSSSDRVGETQYF.